This record covers a single TCR beta chain. Its antigen remains unidentified. The data originate from a study of CD8+ T cells in alopecia areata. Treatment indicated: oral pan-JAK inhibitor, 5-10 mg twice daily. Researchers gathered lesional scalp punch biopsies and peripheral blood from patients with alopecia areata. General study results and limits: The presence of one nonresponder keeps the tie between baseline CD8+ expansion and response uncertain.

The V end was cut by 0 bases, the J end by 5 bases, with 5 bases between. The germline V gene encodes CDR1 MGHRA and CDR2 YSYEKL. This CDR3 is built from 12 residues. Sequencing used cDNA as its template, made by extracting RNA and reverse transcribing it. Some clones are missing from TCRdb's copy, which holds only in-frame ones; the method was immunoSEQ multiplex PCR. This table has about 140,000 clones, more than 85% appearing once. The TCR comes from a human donor with alopecia areata. J is TRBJ2-7 and V is TRBV4-1; the D is unclear. The specimen comprised CD8+ T cells sorted from blood, sampled at week 4, from a patient treated with tofacitinib. CDR3 sequence: CASSQDEHEQYF. CDR3 coding DNA: TGCGCCAGCAGCCAAGATGAGCACGAGCAGTACTTC.